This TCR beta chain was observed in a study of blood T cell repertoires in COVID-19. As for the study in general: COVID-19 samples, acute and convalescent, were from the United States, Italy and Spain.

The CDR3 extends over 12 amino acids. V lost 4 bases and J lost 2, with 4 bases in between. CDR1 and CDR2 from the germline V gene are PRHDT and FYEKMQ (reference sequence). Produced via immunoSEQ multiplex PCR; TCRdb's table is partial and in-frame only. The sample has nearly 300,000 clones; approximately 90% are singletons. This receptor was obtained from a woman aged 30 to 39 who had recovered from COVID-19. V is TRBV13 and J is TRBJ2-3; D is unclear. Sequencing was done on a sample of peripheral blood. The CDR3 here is CASSSVTDTQYF. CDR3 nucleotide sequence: TGTGCCAGCAGCTCCGTCACAGATACGCAGTATTTT.